This TCR beta chain stems from a study of blood T cell repertoires in COVID-19. Study summary: Italy, Spain and the United States were the sources of the convalescent and acute COVID-19 samples.

The CDR3 is made up of 15 amino acids. The germline V gene encodes CDR1 MNHEY and CDR2 SMNVEV (reference sequence). The ends lost 7 bases at V and 7 bases at J; junction bases unmatched: 8. Ages ranged from roughly 18 to 100 years, with residence in 24 US areas. Original analysis: Reference gene primer amplification in the assay estimated nucleated cell counts. The method was immunoSEQ multiplex PCR; TCRdb's version includes in-frame clones alone and lacks a portion of them. That table gives V, J and clone size, and the DNA gave D and trimming. The sample shows 200,000 to 300,000 clones, nearly 90% of them seen only once.

The source of this sequence is a woman younger than 45 with acute COVID-19. The chain is built from TRBV27 and TRBJ1-6; 9 bases map to TRBD1. Material for sequencing was PBMCs or T cells enriched from blood (not recorded which). CDR3 sequence reads: CASTISGTGNSPLHF. The CDR3 DNA reads TGTGCCAGCACAATTTCTGGGACAGGGAATTCACCCCTCCACTTT.